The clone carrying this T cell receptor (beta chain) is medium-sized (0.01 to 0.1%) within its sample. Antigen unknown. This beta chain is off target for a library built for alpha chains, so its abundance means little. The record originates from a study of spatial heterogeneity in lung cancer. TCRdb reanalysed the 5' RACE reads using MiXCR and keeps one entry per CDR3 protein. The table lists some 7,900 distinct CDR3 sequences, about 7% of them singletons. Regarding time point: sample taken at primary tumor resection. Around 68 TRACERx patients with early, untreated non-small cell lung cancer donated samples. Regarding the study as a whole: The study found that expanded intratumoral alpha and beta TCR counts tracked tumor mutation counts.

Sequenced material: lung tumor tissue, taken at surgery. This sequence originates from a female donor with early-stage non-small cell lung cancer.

The CDR3 protein is CASSLGGGEDEQFF. CDR3 sequence (DNA): TGTGCCAGCAGCCTAGGCGGCGGGGAGGATGAGCAGTTCTTC. The rearrangement uses TRBV7-9 and TRBJ2-1; a possible D gene is TRBD2 (6 bases). The germline V and J ends were trimmed by 5 bases and 8 bases, with 16 bases remaining between them. Germline loops: CDR1 SEHNR, CDR2 FQNEAQ (reference sequence). There are 14 residues in the CDR3.